The sample holds many counts of the clone carrying this T cell receptor (beta chain). Its antigen is still unknown. The data derive from a study of blood T cells in healthy people across ages. The second PCR ran roughly 7 to 11 cycles with a sample-barcoded 5' primer and J-beta primers. Each TCR beta cDNA got a 12-nucleotide random molecular identifier. TCRdb passed the 5' RACE reads through MiXCR, listing each CDR3 protein once. The sample gives some 750,000 distinct CDR3 sequences, 22% of which show up once; about 22% is in the top ten. Deletions cut 5 bases from V and 7 bases from J, with 6 bases between. This CDR3 is built from 11 residues. CDR1 ENHRY and CDR2 SYGVKD come from the germline V gene. Points from the study as a whole: Measured against age, TCR beta diversity per million T cells decreased in a roughly linear manner. More naive CD4+ cells and higher diversity marked long-lived donors relative to aged donors. Estimates of total diversity, which came from one million sequenced T cells, were considered to be underestimates.

This TCR was recovered from a man aged 65-85 years in good health. This chain links TRBV10-3 with TRBJ2-1; no clear D. The material sequenced was blood. The CDR3, as DNA: TGTGCCATCAGTCTAGAAAATGAGCAGTTCTTC. Its translation is CAISLENEQFF.